What follows describes a single T cell receptor (beta chain). Its specificity is not known. This sample stems from a study of blood T cells in healthy people across ages. A J-beta primer mix and a sample-barcoded 5' primer were used in a second PCR of about 7 to 12 cycles. TCRdb re-derived calls from the 5' RACE reads in MiXCR, one entry per CDR3 protein. The sample consists of about 780,000 distinct CDR3 sequences, 46% of them appearing once. Germline lookup yields CDR1 SEHNR and CDR2 FQNEAQ (reference sequence). V dropped 5 bases and J dropped 2; count of bases not matched to a gene: 6. The CDR3 has 14 amino acids. General study results and limits: Age showed a roughly linear inverse relationship with TCR beta diversity per million T cells.

The receptor comes from an elderly man in good health. This chain joins TRBV7-9 and TRBJ2-7; 7 bases map to TRBD1. Sequences were obtained from blood. CDR3 sequence reads: CASSHGTAPYEQYF. The DNA for the CDR3 is TGTGCCAGCAGCCACGGGACAGCTCCCTACGAGCAGTACTTC.